This TCR beta chain is from a study of T-cell memory formation after mild COVID-19. Study context: TCR clusters were mostly confined to one donor each.

Study findings and constraints: Cross-reactive memory apparently joined, as some responding clones appeared in pre-infection memory.

This clonotype was counted ten times or more. Its antigen is undetermined. Via MiXCR, TCRdb re-called the 5' RACE reads, giving one row per CDR3 protein. Among under 300,000 distinct CDR3 sequences listed, around 16% were seen once. The TCR originated in a man between 18 and 35 years old who had mild COVID-19 (a few samples of this study predate the infection). Cell type and time point are not known. The sequenced sample consisted of PBMCs or a T cell subset sorted from them (not recorded which).

CDR3 DNA: TGCAGTGCTAGAGATCCTGTGAACACTGAAGCTTTCTTT. Translating it yields CSARDPVNTEAFF. The chain joins TRBV20-1 to TRBJ1-1; D unresolved. Trimming cost V 0 bases and J 0 bases, with 5 bases left between them. The CDR3 has 13 amino acids. Germline V gene lookup returns CDR1 DFQATT and CDR2 SNEGSKA (reference sequence).